Listed here are 25 T cell receptor beta chains from one sample, sequenced in a study of CXCR3-negative and CXCR3-positive naive CD8 T cells. Study-level findings and limits: Relative to CXCR3-negative naive cells, CXCR3-positive naive cells had more hydrophobic TRB CDR3s.

These receptors have no known antigen. UMI labels and 5' RACE were used to prepare the TRB cDNA libraries. TCRdb re-called the 5' RACE reads; one entry per CDR3 protein, DNA not given. The table for this sample gives about 98,000 distinct CDR3 sequences. Sequenced sample: naive CXCR3+ CD8+ T cells from blood. Subset reported: CD45RO-CCR7+CD27+CD95- naive CD8+ T cells expressing CXCR3 (TNR3+). The receptors originated from a human donor in good health. Some clones in this sample may be carry-over from other donors' samples.

This chain joins TRBV20-1 and TRBJ2-3; the D gene TCRdb calls, TRBD1, cannot be checked with no DNA. This CDR3 comprises 15 residues. Germline V gives CDR1 DFQATT, CDR2 SNEGSKA (reference sequence). This chain's CDR3 is CSADGLPLGPDTQYF.

The genes are TRBV20-1 and TRBJ2-1; TCRdb outputs TRBD2, but without DNA this stays unchecked. CDR1 DFQATT and CDR2 SNEGSKA come from the germline V gene (reference sequence). CDR3 length equals 19 residues. This CDR3 is CSARLPGLAGFSSYNEQFF.

V is TRBV10-2 and J is TRBJ1-1; there is no DNA to check the TCRdb D call of TRBD1. The germline CDR1 and CDR2 sequences are WSHSY and SAAADI. The CDR3 is 13 amino acids. The CDR3 spells CASRTGLDTEAFF.

The gene calls are TRBV19 and TRBJ2-7; TCRdb's D call, TRBD1, is unchecked because there is no DNA. CDR1 and CDR2 (germline): LNHDA, SQIVND (reference sequence). The CDR3 covers 15 residues. The chain's CDR3 is CASNPGTGGPYEQYF.

V is TRBV20-1 and J is TRBJ2-7; TCRdb indicates TRBD1, and absent DNA this call remains unverified. The CDR3 loop spans 15 amino acids. From germline, CDR1 is DFQATT and CDR2 SNEGSKA (reference sequence). CDR3 sequence: CSARGIDSYPYEQYF.

The V gene is TRBV29-1, the J gene TRBJ2-1; the D call from TCRdb, TRBD1, cannot be confirmed without DNA. CDR1 SQVTM and CDR2 ANQGSEA come from the germline V gene. CDR3 length equals 11 residues. CDR3: CSVERGTEQFF.

The chain carries TRBV28 and TRBJ2-7; no DNA is available, so the TRBD1 call from TCRdb remains unchecked. Germline CDR1 MDHEN, CDR2 SYDVKM. CDR3 length: 16 amino acids. CDR3 amino acids: CASSSPRTGYNYEQYF.

V gene TRBV28 combines with J gene TRBJ2-3; the TCRdb D gene call, TRBD1, has no DNA to confirm it. Germline CDR1 MDHEN, CDR2 SYDVKM. The CDR3 extends over 15 amino acids. This CDR3 is CASSLEGGVGDTQYF.

The V call is TRBV4-3, the J call TRBJ1-1. CDR1 and CDR2 from the germline V gene are LGHNA and YSLEER. This CDR3 is 14 amino acids long. CDR3 sequence reads: CASSPSWGTTEAFF.

The chain employs TRBV5-1 and TRBJ2-7; the D call from TCRdb, TRBD2, cannot be confirmed without DNA. The germline V gene has CDR1 SGHRS and CDR2 YFSETQ. This CDR3 is 16 amino acids long. The CDR3 is CASRPRTSGGAYEQYF.

The gene calls are TRBV6-5 and TRBJ2-5; the TCRdb D gene call, TRBD2, has no DNA to confirm it. Looked up from germline, CDR1 is MNHEY and CDR2 is SVGAGI. This CDR3 region has 19 residues. The CDR3 loop reads CASSYSPSGGLKYQETQYF.

The rearrangement joins TRBV10-3 to TRBJ1-1; no DNA is available, so the TRBD1 call from TCRdb remains unchecked. The CDR3 spans 16 residues. Germline V gene lookup returns CDR1 ENHRY and CDR2 SYGVKD. The CDR3 protein is CAISTTFRTANTEAFF.

The genes are TRBV7-7 and TRBJ2-7; TCRdb proposes TRBD1, but this gene call is untestable without DNA. CDR1 is SSHAT, CDR2 FNYEAQ, per germline (reference sequence). This CDR3 has 14 residues. Here the CDR3 reads CASSLALGVYEQYF.

This chain links TRBV14 with TRBJ1-2; there is no DNA to check the TCRdb D call of TRBD1. This CDR3 is built from 18 residues. Germline V lookup: CDR1 SGHDN, CDR2 FVKESK. The CDR3 spells CASSQSGPGQDFSSGYTF.

The chain recombines TRBV29-1 with TRBJ1-1; TCRdb indicates TRBD1, and absent DNA this call remains unverified. Germline V CDR1 and CDR2: SQVTM, ANQGSEA. The CDR3 runs 15 residues. The CDR3 sequence: CSVEDGGQTNTEAFF.

The chain links TRBV6-4 to TRBJ2-7; TCRdb proposes TRBD2, but this gene call is untestable without DNA. The CDR3 runs 21 residues. Germline V gene sequence: CDR1 MRHNA, CDR2 SNTAGT. CDR3 residues: CASSDSGLAGGLIPKSYEQYF.

V and J are TRBV6-2 or TRBV6-3 and TRBJ1-5; TCRdb proposes TRBD1, but this gene call is untestable without DNA. The CDR3 has 14 residues. Germline CDR1 MNHEY, CDR2 SVGEGT. CDR3: CASSYGGGNQPQHF.

The chain has TRBV4-2 and TRBJ1-5; there is no DNA to check the TCRdb D call of TRBD1. Germline lookup yields CDR1 LGHNA and CDR2 YNFKEQ. The CDR3 totals 18 residues. CDR3 in amino acids: CASSQTGTGVWSNQPQHF.

V gene TRBV27 combines with J gene TRBJ2-7; the TCRdb call, TRBD1, lacks DNA for checking. The CDR3 runs to 12 residues. Germline V gives CDR1 MNHEY, CDR2 SMNVEV (reference sequence). The CDR3 is CATQNPGRGQYF.

V gene TRBV10-3 combines with J gene TRBJ1-5; lacking DNA, the TRBD1 call made by TCRdb goes unchecked. CDR1 ENHRY and CDR2 SYGVKD come from the germline V gene. This CDR3 has 13 residues. The CDR3 protein is CAIGGALNQPQHF.

The chain couples TRBV28 to TRBJ1-1. The CDR3 has 14 amino acids. The germline CDR1 and CDR2 sequences are MDHEN and SYDVKM. The CDR3: CASSPTASNTEAFF.

V usage is TRBV9 and J usage is TRBJ2-3; without DNA, the TCRdb call of TRBD1 cannot be checked. The V gene's germline CDR1 is SGDLS and CDR2 YYNGEE. This CDR3 contains 14 residues. The CDR3 sequence: CASTPGDKTDTQYF. Full variable domain (outside the CDR3, taken from reference TRBV9 and TRBJ2-3): DSGVTQTPKHLITATGQRVTLRCSPRSGDLSVYWYQQSLDQGLQFLIQYYNGEERAKGNILERFSAQQFPDLHSELNLSSLELGDSALYFCASTPGDKTDTQYFGPGTRLTVL.

This sequence joins TRBV20-1 and TRBJ2-3; absent DNA, TCRdb's TRBD1 call cannot be checked. The CDR3 totals 16 residues. Per the germline V gene, CDR1 is DFQATT and CDR2 is SNEGSKA (reference sequence). CDR3 residues: CSAGDGVAPGVDTQYF.

The V call is TRBV29-1, the J call TRBJ2-7; without DNA, the TCRdb call of TRBD1 cannot be checked. The germline V gene has CDR1 SQVTM and CDR2 ANQGSEA. The CDR3 has 14 residues. CDR3 in amino acids: CSVETGAISYEQYF.

V is TRBV30 and J is TRBJ1-1; the D call of TRBD1 rests on TCRdb alone, since no DNA is present to check it. CDR1 is GTSNPN, CDR2 SVGIG, per germline (reference sequence). The CDR3 covers 13 residues. This CDR3 reads CAWRRTGNTEAFF.